This T cell receptor beta chain was identified in a study of blood T cell repertoires in COVID-19. Across the whole study: The cDNA or gDNA used as material had been derived from T cells, B-cell-depleted T cells, or PBMCs.

The Seattle patients, enrolled during active infection, were followed longitudinally. Profiled with immunoSEQ multiplex PCR; TCRdb holds only in-frame clones, not every one. The data hold about 220,000 clones, with around 85% observed a single time. There are 11 residues in the CDR3. Per germline, CDR1 SQVTM and CDR2 ANQGSEA. Trimming took 7 bases from V and 9 from J, leaving 15 bases between them. The chain carries TRBV29-1 and TRBJ1-1, with a tentative D call TRBD1 (5 bases). This sequence was found in a woman between 65 and 79 years old with COVID-19, enrolled during active disease. The sequenced sample was peripheral blood. The CDR3 nucleotides read TGCAGCGCCGAACTGGGGCAAAAAGCTTTCTTT. This sequence encodes CSAELGQKAFF.